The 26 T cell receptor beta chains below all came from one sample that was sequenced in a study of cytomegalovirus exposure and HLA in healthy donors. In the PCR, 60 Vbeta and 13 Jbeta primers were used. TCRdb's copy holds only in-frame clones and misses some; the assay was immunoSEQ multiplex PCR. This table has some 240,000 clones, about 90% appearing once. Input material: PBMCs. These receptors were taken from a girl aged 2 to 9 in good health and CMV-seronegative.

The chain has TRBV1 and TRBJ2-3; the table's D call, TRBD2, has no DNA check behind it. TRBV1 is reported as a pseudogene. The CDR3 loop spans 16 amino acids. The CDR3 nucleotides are TGCACCAGCAGCGTCGTCCAAGCCACCAGCACAGATACGCAGTATTTT. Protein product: CTSSVVQATSTDTQYF.

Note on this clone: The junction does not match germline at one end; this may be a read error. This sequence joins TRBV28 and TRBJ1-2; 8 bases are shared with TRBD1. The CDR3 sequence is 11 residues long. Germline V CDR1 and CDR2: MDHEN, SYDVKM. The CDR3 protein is CASSLSGGSFF. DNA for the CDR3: TGTGCCAGCAGTTTATCAGGGGGCTCTTTCTTC.

CDR3 nucleotides: TGTGCCAGCAGCTTAGGCGGAGATAATGAAAAACTGTTTTTT. Protein: CASSLGGDNEKLFF. This sequence joins TRBV7-6 and TRBJ1-4, with no clear D. This CDR3 spans 14 amino acids. Germline CDR1 is SGHVS and CDR2 is FNYEAQ. The germline V and J ends were trimmed by 1 base and 4 bases, with 7 bases remaining between them.

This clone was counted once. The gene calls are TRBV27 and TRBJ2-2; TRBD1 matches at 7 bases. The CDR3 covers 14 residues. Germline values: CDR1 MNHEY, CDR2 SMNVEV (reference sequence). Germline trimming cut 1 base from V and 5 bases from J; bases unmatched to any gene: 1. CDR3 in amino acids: CASSLWDSTGELFF. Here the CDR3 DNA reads TGTGCCAGCAGTTTATGGGACAGTACCGGGGAGCTGTTTTTT.

CDR3 sequence (DNA): TGTGCCAGCAGCTTCACAGCGGAAGAGACCCAGTACTTC. It codes for CASSFTAEETQYF. The genes are TRBV13 and TRBJ2-5, with D perhaps TRBD2 (5 bases). In germline, CDR1 is PRHDT, CDR2 FYEKMQ (reference sequence). This CDR3 is 13 amino acids long. V lost 3 bases to trimming and J lost 3 bases, with 8 bases between them. Drawing the rest from reference TRBV13 and TRBJ2-5, the complete variable domain is AAGVIQSPRHLIKEKRETATLKCYPIPRHDTVYWYQQGPGQDPQFLISFYEKMQSDKGSIPDRFSAQQFSDYHSELNMSSLELGDSALYFCASSFTAEETQYFGPGTRLLVL.

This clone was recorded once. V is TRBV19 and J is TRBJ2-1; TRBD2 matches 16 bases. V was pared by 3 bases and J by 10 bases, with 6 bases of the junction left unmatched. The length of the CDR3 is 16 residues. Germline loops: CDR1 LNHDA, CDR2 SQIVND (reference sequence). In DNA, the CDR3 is TGTGCCAGTAGTATCCCGGGACTAGCGGGAGGGGGCGAGCAGTTCTTC. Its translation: CASSIPGLAGGGEQFF. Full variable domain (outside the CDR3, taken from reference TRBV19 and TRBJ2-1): DGGITQSPKYLFRKEGQNVTLSCEQNLNHDAMYWYRQDPGQGLRLIYYSQIVNDFQKGDIAEGYSVSREKKESFPLTVTSAQKNPTAFYLCASSIPGLAGGGEQFFGPGTRLTVL.

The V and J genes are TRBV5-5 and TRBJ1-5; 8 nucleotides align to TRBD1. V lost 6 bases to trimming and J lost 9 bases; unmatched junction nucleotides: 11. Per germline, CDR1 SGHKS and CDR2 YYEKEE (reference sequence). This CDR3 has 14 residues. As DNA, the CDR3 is TGTGCCAGCACCATGATGACAGGGGAGTCGCCCCAGCATTTT. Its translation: CASTMMTGESPQHF.

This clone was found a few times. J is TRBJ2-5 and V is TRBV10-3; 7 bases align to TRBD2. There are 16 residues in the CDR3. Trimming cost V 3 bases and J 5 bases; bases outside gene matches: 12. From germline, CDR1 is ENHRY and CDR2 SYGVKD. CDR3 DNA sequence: TGTGCCATCAGTGATGGGGAGCGGGGTCCCCAGGAGACCCAGTACTTC. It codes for CAISDGERGPQETQYF.

The CDR3 spells CASSLRGSTDTQYF. Here the CDR3 DNA reads TGTGCCAGCAGCTTACGGGGTAGCACAGATACGCAGTATTTT. The chain has TRBV5-4 and TRBJ2-3; tentatively, D is TRBD2 (5 bases). V shed 2 bases and J shed 0 bases, with 7 bases lying between them. Looked up from germline, CDR1 is SGHNT and CDR2 is YYREEE (reference sequence). The CDR3 has 14 residues. Drawing the rest from reference TRBV5-4 and TRBJ2-3, the complete variable domain is ETGVTQSPTHLIKTRGQQVTLRCSSQSGHNTVSWYQQALGQGPQFIFQYYREEENGRGNFPPRFSGLQFPNYSSELNVNALELDDSALYLCASSLRGSTDTQYFGPGTRLTVL.

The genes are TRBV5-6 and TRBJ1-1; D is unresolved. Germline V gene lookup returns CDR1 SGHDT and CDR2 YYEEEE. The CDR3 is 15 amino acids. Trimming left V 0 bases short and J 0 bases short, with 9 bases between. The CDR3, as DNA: TGTGCCAGCAGCTTGGTCAGGATTTTGAACACTGAAGCTTTCTTT. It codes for CASSLVRILNTEAFF.

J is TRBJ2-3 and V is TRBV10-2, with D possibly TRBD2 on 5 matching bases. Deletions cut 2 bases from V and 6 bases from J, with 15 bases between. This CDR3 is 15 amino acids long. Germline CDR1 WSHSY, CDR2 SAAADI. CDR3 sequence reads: CASSEGWLAADTQYF. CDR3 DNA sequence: TGCGCCAGCAGTGAGGGGTGGCTAGCAGCGGATACGCAGTATTTT.

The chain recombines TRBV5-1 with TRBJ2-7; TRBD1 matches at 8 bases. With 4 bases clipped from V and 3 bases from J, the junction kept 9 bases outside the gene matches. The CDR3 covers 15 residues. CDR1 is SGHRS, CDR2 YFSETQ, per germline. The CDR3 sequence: CASSHTGTGDYEQYF. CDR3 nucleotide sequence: TGCGCCAGCAGCCACACCGGGACAGGCGACTACGAGCAGTACTTC.

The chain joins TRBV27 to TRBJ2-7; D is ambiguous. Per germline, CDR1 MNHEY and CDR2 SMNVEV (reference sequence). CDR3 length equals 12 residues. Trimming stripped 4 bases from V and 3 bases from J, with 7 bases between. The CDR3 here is CASSSNYYEQYF. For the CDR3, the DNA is TGTGCCAGCAGTTCCAACTACTACGAGCAGTACTTC.

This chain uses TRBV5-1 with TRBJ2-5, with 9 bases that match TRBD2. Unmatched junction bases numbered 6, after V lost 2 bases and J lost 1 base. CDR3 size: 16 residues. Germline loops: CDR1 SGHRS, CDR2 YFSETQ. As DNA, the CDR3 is TGCGCCAGCAGCTTATTGGCTAGCGGGATCCAAGAGACCCAGTACTTC. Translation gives CASSLLASGIQETQYF.

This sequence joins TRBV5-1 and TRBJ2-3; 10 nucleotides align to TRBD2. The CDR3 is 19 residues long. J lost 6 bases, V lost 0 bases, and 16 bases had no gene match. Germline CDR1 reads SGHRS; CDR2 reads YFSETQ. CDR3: CASSLGSGGALLKADTQYF. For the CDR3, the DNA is TGCGCCAGCAGCTTGGGGAGCGGGGGGGCACTCTTAAAAGCGGATACGCAGTATTTT.

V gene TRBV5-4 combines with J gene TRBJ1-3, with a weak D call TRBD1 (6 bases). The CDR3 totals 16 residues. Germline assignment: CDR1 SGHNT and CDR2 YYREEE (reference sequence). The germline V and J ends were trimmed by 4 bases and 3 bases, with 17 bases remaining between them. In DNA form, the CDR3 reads TGTGCCAGCAGCCTGGCAACAGGGACGTTTGGAAACACCATATATTTT. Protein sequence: CASSLATGTFGNTIYF. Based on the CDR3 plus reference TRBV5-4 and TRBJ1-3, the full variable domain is ETGVTQSPTHLIKTRGQQVTLRCSSQSGHNTVSWYQQALGQGPQFIFQYYREEENGRGNFPPRFSGLQFPNYSSELNVNALELDDSALYLCASSLATGTFGNTIYFGEGSWLTVV.

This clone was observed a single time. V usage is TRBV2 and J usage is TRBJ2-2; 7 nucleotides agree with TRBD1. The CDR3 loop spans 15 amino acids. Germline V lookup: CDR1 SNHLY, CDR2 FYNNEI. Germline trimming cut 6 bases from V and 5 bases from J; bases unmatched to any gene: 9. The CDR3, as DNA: TGTGCCAGCAGACTCGGACAGGCCCCAACCGGGGAGCTGTTTTTT. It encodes CASRLGQAPTGELFF.

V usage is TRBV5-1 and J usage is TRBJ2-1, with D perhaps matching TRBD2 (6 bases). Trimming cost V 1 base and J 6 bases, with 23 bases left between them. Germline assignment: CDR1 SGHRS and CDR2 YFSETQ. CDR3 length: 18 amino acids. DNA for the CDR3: TGCGCCAGCAGCTTGTCCTCCCTTTGGGGAGGTCTTGGCAATGAGCAGTTCTTC. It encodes CASSLSSLWGGLGNEQFF.

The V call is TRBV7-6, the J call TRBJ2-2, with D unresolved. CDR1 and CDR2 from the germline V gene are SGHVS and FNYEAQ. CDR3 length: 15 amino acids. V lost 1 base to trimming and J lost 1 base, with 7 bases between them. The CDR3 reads CASSLGNRNTGELFF. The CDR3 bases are TGTGCCAGCAGCTTAGGGAACAGGAACACCGGGGAGCTGTTTTTT.

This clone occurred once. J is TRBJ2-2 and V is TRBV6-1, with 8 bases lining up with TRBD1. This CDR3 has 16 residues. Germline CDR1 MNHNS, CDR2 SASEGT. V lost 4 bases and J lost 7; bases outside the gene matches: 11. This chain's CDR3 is CASSVMTGAWIGELFF. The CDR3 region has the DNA TGTGCCAGCAGTGTCATGACAGGGGCATGGATCGGGGAGCTGTTTTTT.

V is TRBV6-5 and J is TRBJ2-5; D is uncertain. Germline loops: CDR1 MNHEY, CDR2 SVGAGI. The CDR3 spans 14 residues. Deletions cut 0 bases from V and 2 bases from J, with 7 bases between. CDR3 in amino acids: CASSYSQVQETQYF. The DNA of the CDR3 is TGTGCCAGCAGTTACTCGCAGGTTCAAGAGACCCAGTACTTC.

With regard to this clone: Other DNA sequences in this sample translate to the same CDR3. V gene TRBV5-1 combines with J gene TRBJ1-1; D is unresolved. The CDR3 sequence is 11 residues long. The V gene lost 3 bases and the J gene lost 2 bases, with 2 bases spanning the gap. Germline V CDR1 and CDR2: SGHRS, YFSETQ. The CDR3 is CASSSNTEAFF. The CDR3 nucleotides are TGCGCCAGCAGCTCAAACACTGAAGCTTTCTTT.

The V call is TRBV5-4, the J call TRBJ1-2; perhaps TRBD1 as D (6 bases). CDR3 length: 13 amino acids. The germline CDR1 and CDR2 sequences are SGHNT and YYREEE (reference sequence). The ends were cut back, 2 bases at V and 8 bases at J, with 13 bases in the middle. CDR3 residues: CASSLGGAGGYTF. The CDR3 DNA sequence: TGTGCCAGCAGCTTAGGGGGGGCAGGAGGCTACACCTTC.

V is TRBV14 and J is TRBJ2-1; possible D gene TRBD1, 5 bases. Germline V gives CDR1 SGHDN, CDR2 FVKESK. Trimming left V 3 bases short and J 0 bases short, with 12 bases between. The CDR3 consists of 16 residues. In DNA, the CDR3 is TGTGCCAGCAGCCACAATCTAGGGGTCTCCTACAATGAGCAGTTCTTC. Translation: CASSHNLGVSYNEQFF.

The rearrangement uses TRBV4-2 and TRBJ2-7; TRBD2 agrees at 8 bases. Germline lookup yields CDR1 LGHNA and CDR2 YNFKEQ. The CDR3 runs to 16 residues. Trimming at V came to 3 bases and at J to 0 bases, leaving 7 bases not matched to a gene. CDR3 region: CASSQELLAVSYEQYF. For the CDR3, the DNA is TGTGCCAGCAGCCAGGAACTACTAGCGGTCTCCTACGAGCAGTACTTC.

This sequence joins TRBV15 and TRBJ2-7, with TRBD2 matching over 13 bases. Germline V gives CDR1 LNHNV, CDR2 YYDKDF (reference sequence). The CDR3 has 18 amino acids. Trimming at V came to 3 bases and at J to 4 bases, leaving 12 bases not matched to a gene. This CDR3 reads CATSRAIGTSGIQYEQYF. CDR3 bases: TGTGCCACCAGCAGGGCCATCGGGACTAGCGGGATCCAGTACGAGCAGTACTTC.